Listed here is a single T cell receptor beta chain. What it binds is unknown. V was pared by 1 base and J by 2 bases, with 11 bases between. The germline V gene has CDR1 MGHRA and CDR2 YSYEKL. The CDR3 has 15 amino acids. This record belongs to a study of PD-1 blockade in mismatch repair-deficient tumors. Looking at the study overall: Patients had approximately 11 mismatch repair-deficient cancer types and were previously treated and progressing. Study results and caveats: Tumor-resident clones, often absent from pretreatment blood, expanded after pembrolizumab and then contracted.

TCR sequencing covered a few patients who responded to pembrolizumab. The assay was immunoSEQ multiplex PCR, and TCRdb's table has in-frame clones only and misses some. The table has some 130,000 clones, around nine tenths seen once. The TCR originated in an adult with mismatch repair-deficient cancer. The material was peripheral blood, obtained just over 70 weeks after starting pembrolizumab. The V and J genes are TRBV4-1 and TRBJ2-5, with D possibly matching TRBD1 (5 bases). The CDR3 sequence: CASSQGVDRQETQYF. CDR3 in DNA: TGCGCCAGCAGCCAAGGGGTTGACAGACAAGAGACCCAGTACTTC.